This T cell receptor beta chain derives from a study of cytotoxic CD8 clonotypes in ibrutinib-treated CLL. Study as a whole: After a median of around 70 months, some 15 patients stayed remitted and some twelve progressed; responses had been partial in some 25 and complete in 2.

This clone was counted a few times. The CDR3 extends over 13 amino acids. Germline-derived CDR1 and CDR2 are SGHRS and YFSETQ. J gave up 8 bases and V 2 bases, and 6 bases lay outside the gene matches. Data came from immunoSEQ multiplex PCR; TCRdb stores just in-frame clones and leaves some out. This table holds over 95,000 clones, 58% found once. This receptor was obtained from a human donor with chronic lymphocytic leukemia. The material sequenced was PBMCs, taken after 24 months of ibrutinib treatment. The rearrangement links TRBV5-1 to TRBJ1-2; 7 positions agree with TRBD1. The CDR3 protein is CASSLRQGSGYTF. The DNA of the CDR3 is TGCGCCAGCAGCTTACGACAGGGTTCGGGCTACACCTTC.